The clone carrying this T cell receptor (beta chain) showed up just a few times. Its antigen is undetermined. The source of the sample is a study of primary melanoma T cells and metastatic recurrence. On the study more broadly: Primary melanomas here were stage T2 to T4, over 1 mm thick.

Study-level points and caveats: Combined with tumor thickness, T-cell fraction reportedly beat other histopathological additions. Independent of thickness, ulceration, mitotic rate and age, T-cell fraction reportedly predicted outcome.

Some clones are missing from TCRdb's copy, which holds only in-frame ones; the method was immunoSEQ multiplex PCR. Of approximately 3,100 clones listed, 82% are singletons. Trimming shortened V by 4 bases and J by 11 bases, and 14 bases separated the two germline ends. This CDR3 comprises 13 residues. CDR1 and CDR2 from the germline V gene are KGHSH and LQKENI. The patients had surgically resected primary melanoma at risk of metastatic recurrence. The chain links TRBV18 to TRBJ1-4; no clear D gene. This sequence was found in a human donor with melanoma. The sequencing input was melanoma tumor tissue. CDR3 loop: CASSLEGVRKLFF. Here the CDR3 DNA reads TGTGCCAGCTCACTGGAGGGAGTAAGGAAACTGTTTTTT.